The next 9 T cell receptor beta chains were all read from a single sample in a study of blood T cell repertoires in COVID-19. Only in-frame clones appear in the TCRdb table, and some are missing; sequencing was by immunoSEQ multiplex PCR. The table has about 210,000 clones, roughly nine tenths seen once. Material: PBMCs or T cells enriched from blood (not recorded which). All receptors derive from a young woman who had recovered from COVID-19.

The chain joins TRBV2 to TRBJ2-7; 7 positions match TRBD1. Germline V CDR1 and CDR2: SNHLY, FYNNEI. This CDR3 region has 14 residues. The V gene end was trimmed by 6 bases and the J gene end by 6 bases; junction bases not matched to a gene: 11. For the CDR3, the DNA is TGTGCCAGCAGCCCCCTGACAGGGAGAGGCGAGCAGTACTTC. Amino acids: CASSPLTGRGEQYF.

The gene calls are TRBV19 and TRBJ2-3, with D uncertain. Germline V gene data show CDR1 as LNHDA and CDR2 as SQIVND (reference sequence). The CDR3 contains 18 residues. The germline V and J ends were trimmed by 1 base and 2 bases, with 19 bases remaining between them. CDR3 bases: TGTGCCAGTAGTATAGCTGGAATAACGGAGTCCCCCACAGATACGCAGTATTTT. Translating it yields CASSIAGITESPTDTQYF.

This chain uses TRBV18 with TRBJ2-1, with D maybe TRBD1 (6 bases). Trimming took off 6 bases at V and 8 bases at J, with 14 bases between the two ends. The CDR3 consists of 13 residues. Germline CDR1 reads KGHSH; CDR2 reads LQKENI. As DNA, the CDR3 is TGTGCCAGCTCCCGCTCGGCAGGGGATGAGCAGTTCTTC. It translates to CASSRSAGDEQFF.

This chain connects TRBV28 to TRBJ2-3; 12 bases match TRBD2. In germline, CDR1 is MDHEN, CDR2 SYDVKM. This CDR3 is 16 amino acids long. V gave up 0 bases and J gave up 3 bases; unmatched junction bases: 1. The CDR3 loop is CASSLWLAGGTDTQYF. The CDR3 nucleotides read TGTGCCAGCAGTTTATGGCTAGCGGGGGGGACAGATACGCAGTATTTT.

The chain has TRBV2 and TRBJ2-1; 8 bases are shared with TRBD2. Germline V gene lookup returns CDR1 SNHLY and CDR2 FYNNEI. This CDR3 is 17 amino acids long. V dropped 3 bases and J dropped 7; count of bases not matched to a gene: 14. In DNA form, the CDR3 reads TGTGCCAGCAGTGACCAAGGGGTAGCGGGGTTGAGGAATGAGCAGTTCTTC. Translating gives CASSDQGVAGLRNEQFF.

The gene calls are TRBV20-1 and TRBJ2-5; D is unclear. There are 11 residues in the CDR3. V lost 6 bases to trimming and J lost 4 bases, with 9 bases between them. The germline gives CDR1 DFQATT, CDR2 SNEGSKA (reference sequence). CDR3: CSARPLETQYF. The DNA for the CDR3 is TGCAGTGCGAGGCCCCTAGAGACCCAGTACTTC.

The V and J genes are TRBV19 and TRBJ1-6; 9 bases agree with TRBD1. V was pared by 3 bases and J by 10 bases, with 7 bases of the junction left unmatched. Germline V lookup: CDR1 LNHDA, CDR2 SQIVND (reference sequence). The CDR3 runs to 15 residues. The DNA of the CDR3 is TGTGCCAGTAGTATTGGACAGGGGTATCGCTCACCCCTCCACTTT. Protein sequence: CASSIGQGYRSPLHF.

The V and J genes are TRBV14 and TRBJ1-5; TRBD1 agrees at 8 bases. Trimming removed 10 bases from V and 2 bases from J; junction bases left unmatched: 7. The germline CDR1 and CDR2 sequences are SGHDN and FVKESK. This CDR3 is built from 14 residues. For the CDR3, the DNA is TGTGCCACCCGGACAGGGCGATGCAATCAGCCCCAGCATTTT. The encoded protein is CATRTGRCNQPQHF.

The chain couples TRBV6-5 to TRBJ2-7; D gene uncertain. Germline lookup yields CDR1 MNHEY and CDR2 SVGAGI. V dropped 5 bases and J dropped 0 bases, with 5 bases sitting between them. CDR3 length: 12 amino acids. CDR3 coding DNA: TGTGCCAGCAGTCGCAGCTCCTACGAGCAGTACTTC. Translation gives CASSRSSYEQYF.